What follows are 23 T cell receptor beta chains derived from one specimen sequenced in a study of OX40 agonist ivuxolimab in advanced cancers. Sequencing was performed with immunoSEQ multiplex PCR; in TCRdb, only in-frame clones are kept and a portion is missing. Among about 78,000 clones, under 85% were seen once, and the ten largest hold 0.4% to 0.55%. Sequenced here: CD4+ or CD8+ T cells sorted from blood, sampled in a trial of the OX40 agonist ivuxolimab. These receptors originate from an adult with an advanced solid tumor such as melanoma, head and neck, liver or kidney cancer.

The CDR3 spells CASSHARTGKETQYF. DNA for the CDR3: TGCGCCAGCAGCCATGCGAGGACAGGCAAAGAGACCCAGTACTTC. This chain links TRBV4-3 with TRBJ2-5; 7 nucleotides match TRBD1. Germline CDR1 is LGHNA and CDR2 is YSLEER. The CDR3 spans 15 residues. V lost 3 bases, J lost 3 bases, and 7 bases stayed unmatched.

V usage is TRBV5-1 and J usage is TRBJ2-2, with 7 bases identical to TRBD1. CDR1 and CDR2 from the germline V gene are SGHRS and YFSETQ. The trim removed 0 bases at V and 6 bases at J, leaving 5 bases unmatched. The CDR3 is made up of 15 amino acids. The CDR3 spells CASSLDRGASGELFF. The CDR3, as DNA: TGCGCCAGCAGCTTGGACAGGGGAGCGTCCGGGGAGCTGTTTTTT.

The chain recombines TRBV9 with TRBJ1-3; no clear D gene. The CDR3 has 12 residues. Germline V gene lookup returns CDR1 SGDLS and CDR2 YYNGEE. Trimming cost V 4 bases and J 4 bases, with 6 bases left between them. The CDR3 DNA reads TGTGCCAGCAGCCCCCCGGGAAACACCATATATTTT. Its translation: CASSPPGNTIYF.

Here the CDR3 reads CASRAGLGAGELFF. CDR3 DNA: TGTGCCAGCAGGGCGGGACTAGGGGCCGGGGAGCTGTTTTTT. The genes are TRBV27 and TRBJ2-2, with 8 bases aligning to TRBD2. Germline V gene data show CDR1 as MNHEY and CDR2 as SMNVEV (reference sequence). CDR3 length: 14 residues. Trimming at V came to 6 bases and at J to 6 bases, leaving 6 bases not matched to a gene.

V gene TRBV7-2 combines with J gene TRBJ2-6; D possibly corresponds to TRBD2 (5 bases). CDR1 and CDR2 (germline): SGHTA, FQGNSA. V was pared by 3 bases and J by 4 bases, with 10 bases between. This CDR3 spans 15 amino acids. The CDR3 reads CASSLRANGANVLTF. Here the CDR3 DNA reads TGTGCCAGCAGCTTGAGGGCCAACGGGGCCAACGTCCTGACTTTC.

This clone occurred a few times. V and J are TRBV4-1 and TRBJ1-1; D not certain. Germline V gives CDR1 MGHRA, CDR2 YSYEKL. Between the trimmed V and J ends, which lost 8 bases and 0 bases, there was a span of 10 bases. CDR3 length equals 13 residues. The CDR3 DNA is TGCGCCAGCGGAGGGTTCGTGAACACTGAAGCTTTCTTT. As protein: CASGGFVNTEAFF.

The chain couples TRBV19 to TRBJ1-2; 9 bases line up with TRBD1. The CDR3 totals 13 residues. The ends lost 6 bases at V and 5 bases at J; junction bases unmatched: 4. Germline loops: CDR1 LNHDA, CDR2 SQIVND (reference sequence). CDR3 DNA: TGTGCCAGTAGGGGGACAGGGCCATATGGCTACACCTTC. This codes for CASRGTGPYGYTF.

This clone was observed a single time. CDR3 nucleotides: TGTGCCATCAGCACAGCGGGGTCCGAGCAGTACGTC. Amino acid sequence: CAISTAGSEQYV. This rearrangement joins TRBV10-3 to TRBJ2-7; the match to TRBD2 covers 7 bases. This CDR3 has 12 residues. The germline CDR1 and CDR2 sequences are ENHRY and SYGVKD. V gave up 6 bases and J gave up 6 bases; unmatched junction bases: 5.

This rearrangement joins TRBV6-1 to TRBJ2-3; D may be TRBD1 (6 bases). Germline V gene lookup returns CDR1 MNHNS and CDR2 SASEGT. V was cut by 0 bases and J by 5 bases, with 15 bases left in between. This CDR3 is 16 amino acids long. In DNA, the CDR3 is TGTGCCAGCAGTGAAGCGCTTGGGGGCCCCCTAGATACGCAGTATTTT. Protein sequence: CASSEALGGPLDTQYF.

In its sample, this clone was seen once. The J gene is TRBJ1-4, the V gene TRBV5-4; weak D call: TRBD1 (5 bases). The CDR3 runs 14 residues. The V end was cut by 2 bases, the J end by 2 bases, with 7 bases between. Germline V CDR1 and CDR2: SGHNT, YYREEE (reference sequence). The CDR3 loop reads CASSFGGTNEKLFF. Here the CDR3 DNA reads TGTGCCAGCAGCTTCGGGGGGACTAATGAAAAACTGTTTTTT.

The chain joins TRBV4-1 to TRBJ2-7, with 9 bases fitting TRBD2. CDR1 MGHRA and CDR2 YSYEKL come from the germline V gene. This CDR3 has 15 amino acids. Trimming removed 0 bases from V and 4 bases from J; junction bases left unmatched: 4. The CDR3 reads CASSQDQLAGYEQYV. CDR3 bases: TGCGCCAGCAGCCAAGATCAGCTAGCGGGGTACGAGCAGTACGTC.

This chain links TRBV5-1 with TRBJ1-2; no reliable D call. V gave up 4 bases and J gave up 1 base, with 17 bases separating them. Germline assignment: CDR1 SGHRS and CDR2 YFSETQ. The CDR3 length is 16 residues. CDR3 amino acids: CASSPWAGYFNYGYTF. The DNA of the CDR3 is TGCGCCAGCAGCCCGTGGGCAGGCTACTTTAACTATGGCTACACCTTC.

The chain couples TRBV4-1 to TRBJ2-1, with 13 bases aligning to TRBD2. The J segment lost 4 bases and the V segment lost 3 bases, leaving 3 bases of the junction unmatched. Germline CDR1 MGHRA, CDR2 YSYEKL. The length of the CDR3 is 16 residues. In DNA form, the CDR3 reads TGCGCCAGCAGCCATCGACTAGCGGGGGGTTACAATGAGCAGTTCTTC. This codes for CASSHRLAGGYNEQFF.

The chain carries TRBV2 and TRBJ1-1; D possibly corresponds to TRBD1 (6 bases). The CDR3 extends over 15 amino acids. Germline lookup yields CDR1 SNHLY and CDR2 FYNNEI. Deletions cut 11 bases from V and 0 bases from J, with 19 bases between. The CDR3 coding sequence is TGTGCCTCCCGGGGGGCCCGGGAGATGAACACTGAAGCTTTCTTT. Its protein product is CASRGAREMNTEAFF.

This clone was detected only once. The chain uses TRBV28 and TRBJ1-2, with 7 bases identical to TRBD1. J was trimmed by 7 bases and V by 5 bases; bases with no gene match: 7. Germline V CDR1 and CDR2: MDHEN, SYDVKM. CDR3 length: 13 amino acids. CDR3 sequence: CASSLGGSRGYTF. CDR3 bases: TGTGCCAGCAGTCTAGGGGGCTCGCGTGGCTACACCTTC.

The chain joins TRBV7-6 to TRBJ1-3; D remains unclear. The length of the CDR3 is 15 residues. Germline values: CDR1 SGHVS, CDR2 FNYEAQ. Trimming cost V 0 bases and J 4 bases, with 10 bases left between them. For the CDR3, the DNA is TGTGCCAGCAGCTTAGCGCAGTTGACCGGAAACACCATATATTTT. Its translation is CASSLAQLTGNTIYF.

This chain connects TRBV5-6 to TRBJ1-2; D possibly corresponds to TRBD1 (5 bases). V lost 4 bases to trimming and J lost 4 bases, with 14 bases between them. Germline V lookup: CDR1 SGHDT, CDR2 YYEEEE. The CDR3 loop spans 14 amino acids. Here the CDR3 reads CASSTPGGPYGYTF. CDR3 nucleotide sequence: TGTGCCAGCAGCACCCCCGGGGGACCCTATGGCTACACCTTC.

This sequence joins TRBV5-5 and TRBJ2-5; no clear D gene. Deletions cut 1 base from V and 5 bases from J, with 15 bases between. The V gene's germline CDR1 is SGHKS and CDR2 YYEKEE (reference sequence). The CDR3 length is 15 residues. The CDR3 sequence is CASSLSPPRTETQYF. CDR3 bases: TGTGCCAGCAGCTTGTCACCCCCGAGAACGGAGACCCAGTACTTC.

The CDR3 region is CASRTGSWVNTEAFF. CDR3 DNA sequence: TGTGCCAGCAGAACCGGATCATGGGTGAACACTGAAGCTTTCTTT. The V and J genes are TRBV11-2 and TRBJ1-1, with D unresolved. The CDR3 is made up of 15 amino acids. Deletions cut 6 bases from V and 0 bases from J, with 14 bases between. Germline values: CDR1 SGHAT, CDR2 FQNNGV.

The rearrangement links TRBV2 to TRBJ1-2; 10 bases are shared with TRBD1. The CDR3 runs 14 residues. Germline loops: CDR1 SNHLY, CDR2 FYNNEI. V dropped 6 bases and J dropped 4; count of bases not matched to a gene: 5. The CDR3 sequence is CASSVTGGSYGYTF. The CDR3 nucleotides are TGTGCCAGCAGCGTGACAGGGGGCTCCTATGGCTACACCTTC. Full variable domain (outside the CDR3, taken from reference TRBV2 and TRBJ1-2): EPEVTQTPSHQVTQMGQEVILRCVPISNHLYFYWYRQILGQKVEFLVSFYNNEISEKSEIFDDQFSVERPDGSNFTLKIRSTKLEDSAMYFCASSVTGGSYGYTFGSGTRLTVV.

The sample holds one count of this clone. The chain combines TRBV15 with TRBJ2-3; D uncertain. The CDR3 loop spans 13 amino acids. Trimming removed 0 bases from V and 5 bases from J, with 6 bases in between. Germline V gene lookup returns CDR1 LNHNV and CDR2 YYDKDF (reference sequence). The CDR3 DNA reads as TGTGCCACCAGCAGAGACCCGGGAGATACGCAGTATTTT. Protein sequence: CATSRDPGDTQYF.

V and J are TRBV15 and TRBJ2-1, with 8 bases matching TRBD2. The CDR3 runs 17 residues. The germline CDR1 and CDR2 sequences are LNHNV and YYDKDF (reference sequence). J lost 8 bases, V lost 0 bases, and 12 bases had no gene match. The CDR3 nucleotides are TGTGCCACCAGCAGAGATGTAGCGGGAAGGAGAGTGGATGAGCAGTTCTTC. This translates into CATSRDVAGRRVDEQFF. Looking up the rest from reference TRBV15 and TRBJ2-1 gives the full variable domain: DAMVIQNPRYQVTQFGKPVTLSCSQTLNHNVMYWYQQKSSQAPKLLFHYYDKDFNNEADTPDNFQSRRPNTSFCFLDIRSPGLGDTAMYLCATSRDVAGRRVDEQFFGPGTRLTVL.

The V call is TRBV11-2, the J call TRBJ1-2; TRBD1 might be the D (6 bases). Germline assignment: CDR1 SGHAT and CDR2 FQNNGV. The germline V and J ends were trimmed by 1 base and 4 bases, with 10 bases remaining between them. There are 14 residues in the CDR3. CDR3: CASSLVRGSYGYTF. The CDR3 region has the DNA TGTGCCAGCAGCTTAGTCAGGGGTTCCTATGGCTACACCTTC.